This TCR beta chain was captured in a study of PD-L1 blockade in urothelial cancer. As for the study in general: Patients' atezolizumab regimen, 1,200 mg intravenously every 3 weeks, began in about 2014.

Sequenced by immunoSEQ multiplex PCR; TCRdb stores in-frame clones only, minus some. Of around 40,000 clones in the sample, 80% to 90% are singletons; the top ten hold just under 2%. The CDR3 length is 14 residues. The germline gives CDR1 SGHNT, CDR2 YYREEE (reference sequence). The germline V and J ends were trimmed by 4 bases and 2 bases, with 13 bases remaining between them. The source was PBMCs, collected around atezolizumab (anti-PD-L1) treatment. J is TRBJ2-7 and V is TRBV5-4; the D gene is possibly TRBD1 (6 bases). This receptor was taken from a man in his fifties or sixties with urothelial cancer. CDR3 in amino acids: CASSLGTLAYEQYF. The CDR3 nucleotides read TGTGCCAGCAGCCTCGGGACATTGGCCTACGAGCAGTACTTC.